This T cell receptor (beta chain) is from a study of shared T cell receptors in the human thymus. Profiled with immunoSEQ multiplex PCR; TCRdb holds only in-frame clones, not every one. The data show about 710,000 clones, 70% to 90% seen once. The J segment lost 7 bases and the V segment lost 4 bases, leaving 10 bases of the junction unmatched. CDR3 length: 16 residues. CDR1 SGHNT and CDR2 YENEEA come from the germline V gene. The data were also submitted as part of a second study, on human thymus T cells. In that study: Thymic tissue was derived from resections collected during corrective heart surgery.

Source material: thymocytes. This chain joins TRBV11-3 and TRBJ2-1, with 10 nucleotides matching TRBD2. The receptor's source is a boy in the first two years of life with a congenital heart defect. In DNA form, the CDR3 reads TGTGCCAGCAGCTCCCGAGGAGCGGGAGGGCCGAATGAGCAGTTCTTC. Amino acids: CASSSRGAGGPNEQFF. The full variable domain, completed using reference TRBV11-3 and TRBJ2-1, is EAGVVQSPRYKIIEKKQPVAFWCNPISGHNTLYWYLQNLGQGPELLIRYENEEAVDDSQLPKDRFSAERLKGVDSTLKIQPAELGDSAVYLCASSSRGAGGPNEQFFGPGTRLTVL.